The 18 T cell receptor beta chains presented below share a single source sample, sequenced in a study of T-cell memory formation after mild COVID-19. Each CDR3 protein gets one entry after TCRdb re-called the 5' RACE reads with MiXCR. The sample has about 360,000 distinct CDR3 sequences, approximately 14% seen once. The sequenced sample consisted of PBMCs or a T cell subset sorted from them (not recorded which). The source is a man aged 18 to 30 who had mild COVID-19 (a few samples of this study predate the infection). Cell type and time point are not known.

This clonotype was counted between two and nine times. The chain uses TRBV20-1 and TRBJ2-3, with 7 bases identical to TRBD2. The CDR3 spans 18 residues. V was pared by 2 bases and J by 5 bases, with 19 bases of the junction left unmatched. Germline V gene data show CDR1 as DFQATT and CDR2 as SNEGSKA (reference sequence). The CDR3 DNA reads TGCAGTGCTAGATCCACACATGGGGGGGGAGACGTTAGAGATACGCAGTATTTT. This encodes CSARSTHGGGDVRDTQYF.

This clonotype was picked up a small number of times. The V gene is TRBV4-3, the J gene TRBJ2-3, with 7 bases aligning to TRBD1. The CDR3 has 15 residues. The germline gives CDR1 LGHNA, CDR2 YSLEER. V lost 1 base and J lost 2; bases outside the gene matches: 3. CDR3 sequence reads: CASSQGQGYTDTQYF. CDR3 nucleotides: TGCGCCAGCAGCCAAGGACAGGGCTACACAGATACGCAGTATTTT.

The CDR3 region is CSVPPYRVGTDTQYF. CDR3 sequence (DNA): TGCAGTGTTCCACCTTACAGGGTAGGCACAGATACGCAGTATTTT. The chain carries TRBV20-1 and TRBJ2-3; tentatively, D is TRBD1 (6 bases). Looked up from germline, CDR1 is DFQATT and CDR2 is SNEGSKA (reference sequence). The V gene lost 7 bases and the J gene lost 1 base, with 18 bases spanning the gap. The CDR3 totals 15 residues.

This clonotype has at least ten counts. V usage is TRBV20-1 and J usage is TRBJ2-7, with D unresolved. The CDR3 length is 12 residues. In germline, CDR1 is DFQATT, CDR2 SNEGSKA (reference sequence). Between the trimmed V and J ends, which lost 6 bases and 4 bases, there was a span of 13 bases. CDR3 protein: CSALGAVYEQYF. CDR3 in DNA: TGCAGTGCCCTAGGCGCTGTGTACGAGCAGTACTTC.

The table lists this clonotype with a few counts. The CDR3 DNA follows: TGCGCCAGCAGCCAGTCCCCGGGACAGGGACGAGTCTACACCTTC. Amino acid sequence: CASSQSPGQGRVYTF. This sequence joins TRBV4-1 and TRBJ1-2, with 9 nucleotides matching TRBD1. The CDR3 sequence is 15 residues long. Per germline, CDR1 MGHRA and CDR2 YSYEKL. The J segment lost 10 bases and the V segment lost 3 bases, leaving 12 bases of the junction unmatched.

This clonotype was counted at least ten times. The rearrangement links TRBV7-3 to TRBJ2-1; 11 nucleotides align to TRBD2. Germline lookup yields CDR1 SGHTA and CDR2 FQGTGA. Germline trimming cut 4 bases from V and 8 bases from J; bases unmatched to any gene: 7. CDR3 length: 15 residues. For the CDR3, the DNA is TGTGCCAGCAGCTCACTAGCGGGGGTAAACGATGAGCAGTTCTTC. It is translated as CASSSLAGVNDEQFF.

This clonotype was seen many times. One end of the junction is discordant with germline, which a read error may explain. The chain recombines TRBV5-1 with TRBJ2-5, with D possibly being TRBD1 or TRBD2 (5 bases each). Germline values: CDR1 SGHRS, CDR2 YFSETQ. CDR3 length: 14 residues. As DNA, the CDR3 is TGTGCCAGCAGCGTCCAGGGTGAGGGAGAGACCCAGTACTTC. Translated, it gives CASSVQGEGETQYF.

This clonotype was seen repeatedly, ten times or more. The rearrangement joins TRBV5-1 to TRBJ2-3; either TRBD1 or TRBD2 may supply D (5 bases each). The germline V gene has CDR1 SGHRS and CDR2 YFSETQ. The ends were cut back, 6 bases at V and 0 bases at J, with 11 bases in the middle. The CDR3 loop spans 14 amino acids. CDR3 DNA: TGCGCCAGCACCAGGGACGGAAGCACAGATACGCAGTATTTT. Protein sequence: CASTRDGSTDTQYF. The whole variable domain, remainder taken from reference TRBV5-1 and TRBJ2-3, is KAGVTQTPRYLIKTRGQQVTLSCSPISGHRSVSWYQQTPGQGLQFLFEYFSETQRNKGNFPGRFSGRQFSNSRSEMNVSTLELGDSALYLCASTRDGSTDTQYFGPGTRLTVL.

This clonotype has at least ten counts. The chain joins TRBV14 to TRBJ2-1; no definite D call. Trimming left V 4 bases short and J 8 bases short, with 24 bases between. The CDR3 contains 17 residues. Germline CDR1 SGHDN, CDR2 FVKESK. This CDR3 is CASSPTRASRLWHEQFF. CDR3 nucleotides: TGTGCCAGCAGCCCCACTCGGGCCAGCCGCTTATGGCATGAGCAGTTCTTC.

This clonotype has a handful of counts. The gene calls are TRBV12-3 or TRBV12-4 and TRBJ2-3, with 7 bases that match TRBD2. The ends lost 7 bases at V and 5 bases at J; junction bases unmatched: 18. This CDR3 spans 17 amino acids. For the CDR3, the DNA is TGTGCCAGCACCCCATTTAGCGGGCTAGGCGTTGGAGATACGCAGTATTTT. Translation gives CASTPFSGLGVGDTQYF.

Many counts were recorded for this clonotype. V gene TRBV11-2 combines with J gene TRBJ1-4; no clear D gene. V was shortened by 2 bases and J by 13 bases, with 17 bases between the two germline ends. The CDR3 has 14 residues. Per the germline V gene, CDR1 is SGHAT and CDR2 is FQNNGV. The CDR3 DNA reads as TGTGCCAGCAGCTTAACACCGATGGCGCCAGCACTGTTTTTT. Protein sequence: CASSLTPMAPALFF.

In this sample, this clonotype turned up a few times. This chain uses TRBV6-2 or TRBV6-3 with TRBJ2-7, with D uncertain. Germline V gives CDR1 MNHEY, CDR2 SVGEGT. This CDR3 region has 12 residues. Trimming shortened V by 4 bases and J by 7 bases, and 11 bases separated the two germline ends. CDR3 nucleotides: TGTGCCAGCAGTTCAGTAATGGGGGAGCAGTACGTC. It yields the protein CASSSVMGEQYV.

As for this clonotype: At one of its ends the junction is not consistent with the germline gene, which may arise from a read error. V gene TRBV5-8 combines with J gene TRBJ1-1; D is uncertain. CDR1 and CDR2 (germline): SGHTS, YDEGEE. This CDR3 has 14 residues. The CDR3 DNA sequence: TGTGCCAGCAGCTTGGGTCAGTTCTACACTCAAGCTTTCTTT. Residues: CASSLGQFYTQAFF. The variable domain in full, with the rest retrieved from reference TRBV5-8 and TRBJ1-1, is EAGVTQSPTHLIKTRGQQATLRCSPISGHTSVYWYQQALGLGLQFLLWYDEGEERNRGNFPPRFSGRQFPNYSSELNVNALELEDSALYLCASSLGQFYTQAFFGQGTRLTVV.

This clonotype was seen a few times. The CDR3 bases are TGTGCCAGCAGCTCCGGCCCGGAGGTCACCGGGGAGCTGTTTTTT. Protein sequence: CASSSGPEVTGELFF. The J gene is TRBJ2-2, the V gene TRBV13; D might be TRBD2 (5 bases). Germline values: CDR1 PRHDT, CDR2 FYEKMQ (reference sequence). The V gene lost 4 bases and the J gene lost 4 bases, with 13 bases spanning the gap. This CDR3 spans 15 amino acids.

This clonotype occurred many times. The CDR3 coding sequence is TGTGCCAGCAGTGACTCGACTAGCGGGGGGGATGAGCAGTTCTTC. Encoded protein: CASSDSTSGGDEQFF. The chain uses TRBV6-4 and TRBJ2-1; 14 nucleotides agree with TRBD2. Germline-derived CDR1 and CDR2 are MRHNA and SNTAGT. With V trimmed by 0 bases and J by 8 bases, 0 bases remained unmatched. This CDR3 is 15 amino acids long.

A note on this clonotype: Germline is not matched at one junction end, which may reflect a read error. The CDR3 sequence: CACSPLPTVSTGELFF. As DNA, the CDR3 is TGTGCCTGCTCACCACTCCCGACAGTGTCGACCGGGGAGCTGTTTTTT. The chain combines TRBV18 with TRBJ2-2, with a tentative D call TRBD1 (5 bases). The germline CDR1 and CDR2 sequences are KGHSH and LQKENI. The CDR3 has 16 residues.

This clonotype has a count of ten or more. The CDR3 nucleotides are TGTGCCAGCAGCTTAGCGGGGGGTCCCGTTCTTGCAAACACCATATATTTT. Its translation is CASSLAGGPVLANTIYF. The V and J genes are TRBV7-9 and TRBJ1-3, with D possibly matching TRBD1 (5 bases). The germline CDR1 and CDR2 sequences are SEHNR and FQNEAQ (reference sequence). Trimming left V 0 bases short and J 6 bases short, with 18 bases between. The CDR3 consists of 17 residues.

The chain carries TRBV12-3 or TRBV12-4 and TRBJ1-1, with a possible D match to TRBD1 (6 bases). V lost 6 bases to trimming and J lost 0 bases, with 23 bases between them. The CDR3 totals 18 residues. CDR3 DNA sequence: TGTGCCAGCAGCCAGAGCCCTTACAGGGTGATGGTGAACACTGAAGCTTTCTTT. Residues: CASSQSPYRVMVNTEAFF.